The 29 T cell receptor beta chains below all came from one sample that was sequenced in a study of memory CD4+ T cells and cytomegalovirus serostatus. Single viable CD3+CD4+CD8-CD45RO+ cells were sorted as the memory CD4+ T cells. Sequencing used immunoSEQ multiplex PCR; TCRdb keeps in-frame clones, though not all of them. Among under 85,000 clones, roughly 80% were seen once, and the ten largest hold 2.5% to 3%. The material sequenced was memory CD4+ T cells from blood. The receptor source for this set is an adult in good health and CMV-seropositive.

The J gene is TRBJ1-5, the V gene TRBV30; D uncertain. V was shortened by 4 bases and J by 10 bases, with 20 bases between the two germline ends. CDR1 is GTSNPN and CDR2 is SVGIG in the germline V gene (reference sequence). The CDR3 has 14 amino acids. The CDR3 loop reads CAWTSGQVNGPQHF. CDR3 nucleotides: TGTGCCTGGACTTCTGGGCAGGTAAATGGACCCCAGCATTTT.

This clone was seen once. CDR3 loop: CASSQARQAYYGYTF. CDR3 in DNA: TGCGCCAGCAGCCAGGCCCGACAGGCGTACTATGGCTACACCTTC. The chain links TRBV4-3 to TRBJ1-2, with D maybe TRBD1 (6 bases). This CDR3 contains 15 residues. CDR1 LGHNA and CDR2 YSLEER come from the germline V gene. Trimming cost V 3 bases and J 3 bases, with 14 bases left between them.

The chain recombines TRBV27 with TRBJ2-3; the D is unclear. Germline loops: CDR1 MNHEY, CDR2 SMNVEV (reference sequence). This CDR3 spans 12 amino acids. Trimming removed 4 bases from V and 5 bases from J, with 7 bases in between. The CDR3 here is CASSYDQDTQYF. CDR3 nucleotides: TGTGCCAGCAGTTACGATCAAGATACGCAGTATTTT.

The rearrangement joins TRBV10-3 to TRBJ1-4; 7 nucleotides match TRBD1. Germline trimming cut 0 bases from V and 7 bases from J; bases unmatched to any gene: 5. The CDR3 runs 15 residues. Germline assignment: CDR1 ENHRY and CDR2 SYGVKD. This CDR3 is CAISESRGPGEKLFF. Here the CDR3 DNA reads TGTGCCATCAGTGAGTCGAGGGGGCCAGGTGAAAAACTGTTTTTT.

The chain carries TRBV15 and TRBJ1-1, with a possible D match to TRBD1 (5 bases). V was clipped by 5 bases and J by 0 bases, with 10 bases between them. This CDR3 is built from 14 residues. CDR1 is LNHNV and CDR2 is YYDKDF in the germline V gene (reference sequence). CDR3 sequence (DNA): TGTGCCACCAGCGGGCTACAGGTGAACACTGAAGCTTTCTTT. The encoded protein is CATSGLQVNTEAFF.

The rearrangement uses TRBV5-1 and TRBJ1-3; D not certain. Germline values: CDR1 SGHRS, CDR2 YFSETQ. This CDR3 contains 15 residues. V lost 0 bases to trimming and J lost 0 bases, with 7 bases between them. CDR3 amino acids: CASSLVAASGNTIYF. CDR3 DNA: TGCGCCAGCAGCTTGGTGGCTGCCTCTGGAAACACCATATATTTT.

Worth noting for this clone: This sample includes further DNA sequences coding for the same CDR3. The rearrangement uses TRBV5-6 and TRBJ2-5, with D unresolved. The germline V gene has CDR1 SGHDT and CDR2 YYEEEE. The CDR3 has 11 amino acids. V lost 1 base and J lost 2, with 0 bases in between. The CDR3 DNA follows: TGTGCCAGCAGCTTGCAAGAGACCCAGTACTTC. This translates into CASSLQETQYF.

This clone was picked up one time. The rearrangement joins TRBV15 to TRBJ2-3, with 7 bases identical to TRBD2. The CDR3 is 18 residues long. Looked up from germline, CDR1 is LNHNV and CDR2 is YYDKDF (reference sequence). V lost 7 bases, J lost 3 bases, and 19 bases stayed unmatched. The CDR3 spells CATKNGGGEAGSTDTQYF. In nucleotides, the CDR3 is TGTGCCACCAAAAATGGGGGGGGTGAAGCGGGGAGTACAGATACGCAGTATTTT.

This chain uses TRBV2 with TRBJ1-2; D is perhaps TRBD1 (6 bases). In germline, CDR1 is SNHLY, CDR2 FYNNEI. The V end lost 5 bases, the J end lost 4 bases, and 17 bases lay between the germline ends. This CDR3 contains 15 residues. CDR3 bases: TGTGCCAGCAGTACCTACGGGAGGGGGGGCTATGGCTACACCTTC. Protein product: CASSTYGRGGYGYTF.

J is TRBJ1-2 and V is TRBV19; 8 nucleotides align to TRBD1. The CDR3 spans 15 residues. Looked up from germline, CDR1 is LNHDA and CDR2 is SQIVND (reference sequence). J was trimmed by 3 bases and V by 5 bases; bases with no gene match: 8. The DNA of the CDR3 is TGTGCCAGTAGTCCGGACAGGGATTTGGACTATGGCTACACCTTC. Amino acids: CASSPDRDLDYGYTF.

This chain uses TRBV18 with TRBJ1-3; D may be TRBD1 (5 bases). The length of the CDR3 is 15 residues. V was trimmed by 3 bases and J by 2 bases, leaving 11 bases between them. Germline lookup yields CDR1 KGHSH and CDR2 LQKENI. CDR3 sequence reads: CASSPAGMTGNTIYF. CDR3 sequence (DNA): TGTGCCAGCTCACCCGCAGGGATGACTGGAAACACCATATATTTT. The entire variable domain, with the rest obtained from reference TRBV18 and TRBJ1-3, is as follows: NAGVMQNPRHLVRRRGQEARLRCSPMKGHSHVYWYRQLPEEGLKFMVYLQKENIIDESGMPKERFSAEFPKEGPSILRIQQVVRGDSAAYFCASSPAGMTGNTIYFGEGSWLTVV.

A few counts support this clone. This rearrangement joins TRBV2 to TRBJ1-1; TRBD1 agrees at 8 bases. Germline values: CDR1 SNHLY, CDR2 FYNNEI. Germline trimming cut 6 bases from V and 7 bases from J; bases unmatched to any gene: 10. This CDR3 contains 14 residues. The CDR3 reads CASSPLRTGREAFF. The CDR3 DNA follows: TGTGCCAGCAGCCCCCTACGGACAGGGCGTGAAGCTTTCTTT.

V and J are TRBV5-1 and TRBJ2-5; no clear D. Germline V CDR1 and CDR2: SGHRS, YFSETQ. Trimming left V 1 base short and J 1 base short, with 5 bases between. This CDR3 region has 13 residues. The CDR3 region is CASSLPGQETQYF. CDR3 sequence (DNA): TGCGCCAGCAGCTTGCCAGGCCAAGAGACCCAGTACTTC.

The table lists this clone with a few counts. The genes are TRBV5-8 and TRBJ1-6, with D unresolved. The CDR3 covers 15 residues. V lost 4 bases, J lost 0 bases, and 8 bases lay in between. From germline, CDR1 is SGHTS and CDR2 YDEGEE. The CDR3 nucleotides are TGTGCCAGCAGCGGGCGTTCCTCCTATAATTCACCCCTCCACTTT. This translates into CASSGRSSYNSPLHF.

The V gene is TRBV28, the J gene TRBJ1-2, with D tentatively TRBD1 (6 bases). Germline assignment: CDR1 MDHEN and CDR2 SYDVKM. CDR3 size: 14 residues. Trimming removed 4 bases at V and 4 bases at J, with 13 bases between. The CDR3 sequence: CASSSTGQSYGYTF. The CDR3 DNA sequence: TGTGCCAGCAGTTCTACAGGGCAGTCCTATGGCTACACCTTC.

The V gene is TRBV5-8, the J gene TRBJ2-2; TRBD1 matches at 7 bases. Trimming at V came to 2 bases and at J to 0 bases, leaving 10 bases not matched to a gene. The CDR3 covers 18 residues. In germline, CDR1 is SGHTS, CDR2 YDEGEE. The CDR3 DNA is TGTGCCAGCAGCTTCCCGATAGGGGACAGCTCGAACACCGGGGAGCTGTTTTTT. As protein: CASSFPIGDSSNTGELFF.

The chain is built from TRBV19 and TRBJ2-7; 8 bases fit TRBD1. The CDR3 runs 13 residues. Germline loops: CDR1 LNHDA, CDR2 SQIVND (reference sequence). Trimming took 5 bases from V and 3 from J; bases not matched to a gene: 3. The CDR3 coding sequence is TGTGCCAGTAGTCCTACAGGGGGCTACGAGCAGTACGTC. Its protein product is CASSPTGGYEQYV.

CDR3 region: CASARGKQMNTEAFF. As DNA, the CDR3 is TGTGCCAGCGCGCGGGGAAAGCAAATGAACACTGAAGCTTTCTTT. V and J are TRBV21-1 and TRBJ1-1. TRBV21-1 is given as a pseudogene. The CDR3 totals 15 residues.

CDR3 bases: TGTGCCAGCTCCGGGATGTTAGCGGAGAACACTGAAGCTTTCTTT. Translation gives CASSGMLAENTEAFF. The chain carries TRBV18 and TRBJ1-1; the D is unclear. The germline gives CDR1 KGHSH, CDR2 LQKENI. The CDR3 runs 15 residues. V lost 6 bases and J lost 1, with 15 bases in between.

CDR3 DNA sequence: TGTGCCAGCAGTCGATTCGGTCAGGCATCGACTCATGGCTACACCTTC. Its translation is CASSRFGQASTHGYTF. The chain joins TRBV7-2 to TRBJ1-2; D is undetermined. Germline V gene data show CDR1 as SGHTA and CDR2 as FQGNSA. The CDR3 is made up of 16 amino acids. Trimming shortened V by 6 bases and J by 6 bases, and 23 bases separated the two germline ends.

This sequence joins TRBV9 and TRBJ1-2; D not resolved. The length of the CDR3 is 12 residues. CDR1 SGDLS and CDR2 YYNGEE come from the germline V gene. V dropped 7 bases and J dropped 4 bases, with 11 bases sitting between them. CDR3 bases: TGTGCCAGCCGGGCTGGAAGCTATGGCTACACCTTC. Its translation: CASRAGSYGYTF.

The V gene is TRBV7-8, the J gene TRBJ1-1; D call uncertain. The V end lost 5 bases, the J end lost 3 bases, and 19 bases lay between the germline ends. The CDR3 extends over 16 amino acids. Germline CDR1 SGHVS, CDR2 FQNEAQ. In nucleotides, the CDR3 is TGTGCCAGCAGCCAAAGTAGGAGATTTGGGGACACTGAAGCTTTCTTT. This sequence encodes CASSQSRRFGDTEAFF.

The rearrangement uses TRBV5-4 and TRBJ2-1, with TRBD2 identical over 7 bases. J lost 5 bases, V lost 0 bases, and 5 bases had no gene match. Per germline, CDR1 SGHNT and CDR2 YYREEE (reference sequence). The CDR3 covers 15 residues. The CDR3, as DNA: TGTGCCAGCAGCTTGGACCCAGGGAGGGACAATGAGCAGTTCTTC. Its protein is CASSLDPGRDNEQFF.

The gene calls are TRBV19 and TRBJ1-5, with a weak D call TRBD1 (5 bases). The ends were cut back, 7 bases at V and 4 bases at J, with 11 bases in the middle. The CDR3 contains 13 residues. The germline V gene encodes CDR1 LNHDA and CDR2 SQIVND (reference sequence). CDR3 protein: CASTIDRNQPQHF. The CDR3 DNA reads TGTGCCAGTACAATAGACAGAAATCAGCCCCAGCATTTT.

The chain links TRBV5-4 to TRBJ1-3; the match to TRBD1 covers 8 bases. Germline V CDR1 and CDR2: SGHNT, YYREEE (reference sequence). The length of the CDR3 is 20 residues. V was clipped by 4 bases and J by 0 bases; unmatched bases: 18. CDR3: CASSAGQGDRFAHSGNTIYF. DNA for the CDR3: TGTGCCAGCAGCGCCGGACAGGGCGATCGCTTTGCGCACTCTGGAAACACCATATATTTT. Using reference TRBV5-4 and TRBJ1-3 for the parts outside the CDR3, the full variable domain is ETGVTQSPTHLIKTRGQQVTLRCSSQSGHNTVSWYQQALGQGPQFIFQYYREEENGRGNFPPRFSGLQFPNYSSELNVNALELDDSALYLCASSAGQGDRFAHSGNTIYFGEGSWLTVV.

This clone was observed once. The V and J genes are TRBV19 and TRBJ2-3, with unresolved D. V lost 8 bases and J 0 bases, leaving 12 bases between the germline ends. The length of the CDR3 is 14 residues. CDR1 is LNHDA, CDR2 SQIVND, per germline (reference sequence). The CDR3 DNA follows: TGTGCCAGTTCTCGCGTCTACAGCACAGATACGCAGTATTTT. Amino acids: CASSRVYSTDTQYF.

V gene TRBV6-6 combines with J gene TRBJ1-5, with D tentatively TRBD1 (5 bases). CDR1 and CDR2 (germline): MNHNY, SVGAGI (reference sequence). The CDR3 totals 15 residues. The germline V and J ends were trimmed by 5 bases and 1 base, with 12 bases remaining between them. The CDR3 DNA reads TGTGCCAGCAGTACCGGGACCCTAAGCAATCAGCCCCAGCATTTT. Translation: CASSTGTLSNQPQHF.

The sample holds one count of this clone. V usage is TRBV15 and J usage is TRBJ2-1; TRBD2 aligns across 8 bases. Germline V lookup: CDR1 LNHNV, CDR2 YYDKDF (reference sequence). The CDR3 covers 15 residues. The trim removed 5 bases at V and 3 bases at J, leaving 6 bases unmatched. CDR3 in DNA: TGTGCCACCAGCCTTAGCGGGACGGTCTACAATGAGCAGTTCTTC. This encodes CATSLSGTVYNEQFF.

This rearrangement joins TRBV2 to TRBJ2-5; 8 nucleotides match TRBD2. Germline V gene data show CDR1 as SNHLY and CDR2 as FYNNEI. The CDR3 spans 14 residues. The V gene end was trimmed by 6 bases and the J gene end by 4 bases; junction bases not matched to a gene: 7. DNA of the CDR3: TGTGCCAGCAGGGGGGGACTAGAGGGAGAGACCCAGTACTTC. It codes for CASRGGLEGETQYF.